This passage covers 15 T cell receptor beta chains from one sample sequenced in a study of shared clonotypes between healthy human individuals. The protocol was immunoSEQ multiplex PCR, while the TCRdb copy is restricted to in-frame clones and leaves out a portion. The repertoire holds roughly 2.2 million clones, more than 85% seen once, with 0.39% in the top ten. The sample was naive CD4+ T cells from PBMCs. Subset here: CD45RA+ positively selected. The receptor set was obtained from a man in his late teens or twenties in good health. Some clones in this sample may be carry-over from other donors' samples.

In regard to this clone: Other DNA sequences of this sample code for an identical CDR3. The gene calls are TRBV7-2 and TRBJ1-1, with D tentatively TRBD1 (5 bases). With 1 base removed from V and 3 bases from J, the gap between germline ends came to 9 bases. Germline V gives CDR1 SGHTA, CDR2 FQGNSA. The CDR3 is 14 amino acids. CDR3 sequence reads: CASSLVGGYTEAFF. CDR3 in DNA: TGTGCCAGCAGCTTAGTGGGGGGGTACACTGAAGCTTTCTTT.

The chain links TRBV6-5 to TRBJ2-7, with D possibly TRBD2 on 6 matching bases. CDR1 MNHEY and CDR2 SVGAGI come from the germline V gene. Trimming cost V 4 bases and J 3 bases, with 19 bases left between them. This CDR3 comprises 16 residues. This CDR3 is CASSSPPGLSSYEQYF. The DNA for the CDR3 is TGTGCCAGCAGTTCACCCCCGGGACTTTCCAGCTACGAGCAGTACTTC.

The V gene is TRBV6-4, the J gene TRBJ2-7, with D possibly matching TRBD2 (6 bases). The germline V gene encodes CDR1 MRHNA and CDR2 SNTAGT. V lost 6 bases and J 2 bases, leaving 23 bases between the germline ends. This CDR3 region has 17 residues. The CDR3: CASSPLSGSGHPYEQYF. DNA for the CDR3: TGTGCCAGCAGCCCCTTGAGCGGAAGCGGGCATCCCTACGAGCAGTACTTC.

The chain couples TRBV4-2 to TRBJ2-5; D gene unclear. CDR3 size: 15 residues. Trimming pared 0 bases from V and 5 bases from J, leaving 13 bases between. CDR1 is LGHNA and CDR2 is YNFKEQ in the germline V gene. Written as DNA, the CDR3 is TGTGCCAGCAGCCAAGAGGGATTCTCCAAGGAGACCCAGTACTTC. This translates into CASSQEGFSKETQYF.

This clone was counted a few times. The chain combines TRBV5-1 with TRBJ1-1; perhaps TRBD1 as D (5 bases). The V end lost 7 bases, the J end lost 0 bases, and 16 bases lay between the germline ends. This CDR3 contains 15 residues. Germline assignment: CDR1 SGHRS and CDR2 YFSETQ. This chain's CDR3 is CASGPLAGVNTEAFF. For the CDR3, the DNA is TGCGCCAGCGGCCCCTTGGCGGGGGTGAACACTGAAGCTTTCTTT.

The rearrangement links TRBV7-2 to TRBJ1-4; a weak D match, TRBD1 (5 bases). This CDR3 region has 16 residues. With 2 bases removed from V and 0 bases from J, the gap between germline ends came to 10 bases. Looked up from germline, CDR1 is SGHTA and CDR2 is FQGNSA. CDR3 loop: CASSLYGAATNEKLFF. The CDR3 nucleotides read TGTGCCAGCAGCTTATATGGGGCTGCAACTAATGAAAAACTGTTTTTT. The variable domain in full, with the rest retrieved from reference TRBV7-2 and TRBJ1-4, is GAGVSQSPSNKVTEKGKDVELRCDPISGHTALYWYRQSLGQGLEFLIYFQGNSAPDKSGLPSDRFSAERTGGSVSTLTIQRTQQEDSAVYLCASSLYGAATNEKLFFGSGTQLSVL.

This clone showed up just once. Other DNA sequences in this sample translate to the same CDR3. Here the CDR3 DNA reads TGTGCCAGCAGCTTAGGCTCTAACTATGGCTACACCTTC. This codes for CASSLGSNYGYTF. The V and J genes are TRBV11-2 and TRBJ1-2; D not resolved. V was cut by 1 base and J by 0 bases, with 3 bases left in between. The V gene's germline CDR1 is SGHAT and CDR2 FQNNGV. This CDR3 contains 13 residues.

The chain carries TRBV7-2 and TRBJ2-1; tentatively, D is TRBD1 or TRBD2 (6 bases each). CDR3 length: 16 amino acids. CDR1 is SGHTA, CDR2 FQGNSA, per germline. Trimming pared 2 bases from V and 1 base from J, leaving 12 bases between. CDR3 DNA sequence: TGTGCCAGCAGCTTATACGGGGGCGGATCCTACAATGAGCAGTTCTTC. Translating it yields CASSLYGGGSYNEQFF.

V usage is TRBV7-7 and J usage is TRBJ2-7, with 10 bases aligning to TRBD2. The CDR3 length is 17 residues. Losses at the gene ends were 1 base for V and 1 base for J; bases not matched to a gene: 7. The germline V gene encodes CDR1 SSHAT and CDR2 FNYEAQ (reference sequence). The CDR3 nucleotides read TGTGCCAGCAGCTTAGGAGCGGGAGGGCCCGGTTCCTACGAGCAGTACTTC. Translation: CASSLGAGGPGSYEQYF.

The gene calls are TRBV2 and TRBJ1-1, with D unresolved. CDR3 size: 14 residues. Germline CDR1 is SNHLY and CDR2 is FYNNEI. Trimming shortened V by 10 bases and J by 0 bases, and 15 bases separated the two germline ends. In nucleotides, the CDR3 is TGTGCCACCAACCATGAAATAATGAACACTGAAGCTTTCTTT. Encoded protein: CATNHEIMNTEAFF.

About this clone: Different DNA sequences within this sample yield the same CDR3. The V gene is TRBV7-2, the J gene TRBJ2-7; D unclear. Trimming removed 2 bases at V and 0 bases at J, with 5 bases between. This CDR3 is built from 13 residues. CDR1 is SGHTA and CDR2 is FQGNSA in the germline V gene. The CDR3 DNA is TGTGCCAGCAGCTTATTTGACTCCTACGAGCAGTACTTC. Translation: CASSLFDSYEQYF. The full variable domain, rest sourced from reference TRBV7-2 and TRBJ2-7, is GAGVSQSPSNKVTEKGKDVELRCDPISGHTALYWYRQSLGQGLEFLIYFQGNSAPDKSGLPSDRFSAERTGGSVSTLTIQRTQQEDSAVYLCASSLFDSYEQYFGPGTRLTVT.

With respect to this clone: In the same sample, other DNA sequences code for this CDR3. The rearrangement links TRBV28 to TRBJ2-7; D unresolved. Germline V gene sequence: CDR1 MDHEN, CDR2 SYDVKM. V lost 2 bases and J lost 0, with 8 bases in between. The CDR3 covers 14 residues. CDR3 in amino acids: CASSLAGGSYEQYF. Written as DNA, the CDR3 is TGTGCCAGCAGTTTAGCCGGCGGCTCCTACGAGCAGTACTTC. Supplemented by reference TRBV28 and TRBJ2-7, the full variable domain reads DVKVTQSSRYLVKRTGEKVFLECVQDMDHENMFWYRQDPGLGLRLIYFSYDVKMKEKGDIPEGYSVSREKKERFSLILESASTNQTSMYLCASSLAGGSYEQYFGPGTRLTVT.

Concerning this clone itself: The same CDR3 can be traced to other DNA sequences in this sample. The chain uses TRBV20-1 and TRBJ2-7; D might be TRBD1 (5 bases). V lost 1 base and J 6 bases, leaving 7 bases between the germline ends. The CDR3 is made up of 11 amino acids. Per the germline V gene, CDR1 is DFQATT and CDR2 is SNEGSKA (reference sequence). The CDR3 DNA reads as TGCAGTGCTAGAGGGGGCCGCGAGCAGTACTTC. Translated: CSARGGREQYF.

V gene TRBV28 combines with J gene TRBJ2-6; D is uncertain. CDR3 size: 14 residues. Germline V gene sequence: CDR1 MDHEN, CDR2 SYDVKM. The V end was cut by 3 bases, the J end by 3 bases, with 6 bases between. DNA for the CDR3: TGTGCCAGCAGTTTTTCGGTTGGGGCCAACGTCCTGACTTTC. This encodes CASSFSVGANVLTF.

The rearrangement joins TRBV2 to TRBJ2-1, with 11 bases matching TRBD2. Trimming took 4 bases from V and 9 from J; bases not matched to a gene: 8. Germline V gives CDR1 SNHLY, CDR2 FYNNEI. The length of the CDR3 is 15 residues. CDR3 bases: TGTGCCAGCAGTGTGAAGACTAGCGGGACGGTTGAGCAGTTCTTC. This gives the protein CASSVKTSGTVEQFF.